Below, 18 T cell receptor beta chains from the same sample are listed, as sequenced in a study of blood T cell repertoires in COVID-19. Sequencing was performed with immunoSEQ multiplex PCR; in TCRdb, only in-frame clones are kept and a portion is missing. The data hold some 490,000 clones, with 88% observed a single time. What was sequenced was PBMCs or T cells enriched from blood (not recorded which). The origin of the receptors is a woman aged 55-69 years who had recovered from COVID-19.

V is TRBV3-1 (or the pseudogene TRBV3-2) and J is TRBJ1-1; tentatively, D is TRBD1 (5 bases). This CDR3 comprises 14 residues. Trimming took 2 bases from V and 2 from J, leaving 9 bases between them. CDR1 and CDR2 (germline): LGHDT, YNNKEL (reference sequence). The CDR3 spells CASSQWGVNTEAFF. The CDR3 DNA reads TGTGCCAGCAGCCAATGGGGGGTTAACACTGAAGCTTTCTTT.

V gene TRBV19 combines with J gene TRBJ2-3, with TRBD1 matching 7 bases. The CDR3 consists of 16 residues. Germline values: CDR1 LNHDA, CDR2 SQIVND (reference sequence). The V gene end was trimmed by 3 bases and the J gene end by 1 base; junction bases not matched to a gene: 7. The CDR3 DNA is TGTGCCAGTAGTATCTACAGGGGTGGGGGCACAGATACGCAGTATTTT. It specifies CASSIYRGGGTDTQYF.

The J gene is TRBJ1-1, the V gene TRBV4-1; D uncertain. V lost 0 bases, J lost 1 base, and 12 bases lay in between. Per the germline V gene, CDR1 is MGHRA and CDR2 is YSYEKL. The CDR3 runs 16 residues. DNA for the CDR3: TGCGCCAGCAGCCAAGATCAGGCGGAGGGGAACACTGAAGCTTTCTTT. Translating it yields CASSQDQAEGNTEAFF.

The chain employs TRBV6-5 and TRBJ1-2, with 9 nucleotides matching TRBD1. Germline assignment: CDR1 MNHEY and CDR2 SVGAGI. CDR3 length: 13 residues. V trimming: 7 bases; J trimming: 8 bases; junction bases outside the gene matches: 8. Here the CDR3 reads CASMDRGILGYTF. The DNA for the CDR3 is TGTGCCAGCATGGACAGGGGCATTCTCGGCTACACCTTC.

The rearrangement links TRBV12-3 or TRBV12-4 to TRBJ1-3; D gene uncertain. This CDR3 is 13 amino acids long. The V gene lost 6 bases and the J gene lost 0 bases, with 6 bases spanning the gap. The CDR3 DNA follows: TGTGCCAGCAGGGAGCACTCTGGAAACACCATATATTTT. It codes for CASREHSGNTIYF.

The gene calls are TRBV5-4 and TRBJ2-3; D might be TRBD1 (6 bases). This CDR3 region has 15 residues. Trimming stripped 4 bases from V and 8 bases from J, with 20 bases between. CDR1 is SGHNT and CDR2 is YYREEE in the germline V gene (reference sequence). The CDR3: CASSLPTGSQGTQYF. CDR3 coding DNA: TGTGCCAGCAGCCTCCCAACAGGGTCCCAGGGTACGCAGTATTTT.

This chain joins TRBV12-3 or TRBV12-4 and TRBJ1-2, with 11 nucleotides matching TRBD1. The CDR3 consists of 13 residues. The V and J ends lost 6 bases and 8 bases, in that order; junction bases with no gene match: 5. For the CDR3, the DNA is TGTGCCAGCAGACTCGGACAGGGGGCCGGCTACACCTTC. This codes for CASRLGQGAGYTF.

About this clone: At one of its ends the junction is not consistent with the germline gene, which may arise from a read error. The chain joins TRBV10-3 to TRBJ1-6; D unresolved. Germline lookup yields CDR1 ENHRY and CDR2 SYGVKD. The CDR3 spans 12 residues. CDR3 coding DNA: TGTGCCATCAGTAGTACCGGGGAAAAAGGGCATTTT. Its translation is CAISSTGEKGHF.

The J gene is TRBJ1-1, the V gene TRBV4-2; no reliable D call. The CDR3 totals 12 residues. CDR1 and CDR2 from the germline V gene are LGHNA and YNFKEQ. V was shortened by 3 bases and J by 4 bases, with 6 bases between the two germline ends. CDR3 nucleotide sequence: TGTGCCAGCAGCCATGGCGGCACTGAAGCTTTCTTT. Amino acids: CASSHGGTEAFF.

This sequence joins TRBV5-1 and TRBJ2-5; 13 bases are a match to TRBD2. The germline gives CDR1 SGHRS, CDR2 YFSETQ. The CDR3 extends over 17 amino acids. Trimming took 0 bases from V and 5 from J; bases not matched to a gene: 7. The CDR3 DNA follows: TGCGCCAGCAGCTTGGGACTAGCGGGGGGCCTTGTTGAGACCCAGTACTTC. It encodes CASSLGLAGGLVETQYF.

The V gene is TRBV6-5, the J gene TRBJ2-3, with D possibly TRBD1 on 5 matching bases. The germline gives CDR1 MNHEY, CDR2 SVGAGI. The CDR3 is made up of 13 amino acids. Trimming took 4 bases from V and 5 from J, leaving 10 bases between them. CDR3 sequence reads: CASSSRVVDTQYF. The CDR3, as DNA: TGTGCCAGCAGTTCCAGGGTGGTAGATACGCAGTATTTT.

V and J are TRBV18 and TRBJ2-6; TRBD2 might be the D (6 bases). There are 18 residues in the CDR3. Germline V gene data show CDR1 as KGHSH and CDR2 as LQKENI. V shed 3 bases and J shed 1 base, with 16 bases lying between them. CDR3 region: CASSPVAAQGSGANVLTF. The CDR3 DNA reads TGTGCCAGCTCACCCGTAGCGGCCCAGGGATCTGGGGCCAACGTCCTGACTTTC.

On this clone: In the same sample, other DNA sequences code for this CDR3. J is TRBJ1-1 and V is TRBV6-5; tentatively, D is TRBD1 (5 bases). The CDR3 spans 13 residues. The germline V gene has CDR1 MNHEY and CDR2 SVGAGI. The ends were cut back, 6 bases at V and 1 base at J, with 9 bases in the middle. CDR3 sequence reads: CASSTGGNTEAFF. The CDR3 DNA follows: TGTGCCAGCAGCACGGGGGGGAACACTGAAGCTTTCTTT.

The chain combines TRBV27 with TRBJ2-3, with D uncertain. Trimming shortened V by 3 bases and J by 1 base, and 11 bases separated the two germline ends. The CDR3 contains 15 residues. Germline loops: CDR1 MNHEY, CDR2 SMNVEV (reference sequence). The CDR3 spells CASSFQDRGTDTQYF. The CDR3 DNA is TGTGCCAGCAGTTTCCAAGATCGGGGCACAGATACGCAGTATTTT.

CDR3 DNA sequence: TGTGCCTGGAGTGCCCGACAGGGGGCAGATACGCAGTATTTT. Translated, it gives CAWSARQGADTQYF. J is TRBJ2-3 and V is TRBV30; TRBD1 aligns across 9 bases. Germline values: CDR1 GTSNPN, CDR2 SVGIG (reference sequence). V lost 1 base, J lost 4 bases, and 3 bases stayed unmatched. CDR3 length: 14 residues.

The rearrangement links TRBV13 to TRBJ2-4, with D perhaps matching TRBD1 (6 bases). The CDR3 covers 13 residues. Germline CDR1 reads PRHDT; CDR2 reads FYEKMQ (reference sequence). V lost 5 bases to trimming and J lost 8 bases, with 13 bases between them. The CDR3 DNA is TGTGCCAGCAGCCCCCAGGGGCGGGACATTCAGTACTTC. Translating it yields CASSPQGRDIQYF.

The J gene is TRBJ2-3, the V gene TRBV9, with a possible D match to TRBD2 (7 bases). The CDR3 contains 16 residues. V was cut by 2 bases and J by 2 bases, with 15 bases left in between. Germline loops: CDR1 SGDLS, CDR2 YYNGEE. The CDR3 loop is CASSVATGGPTDTQYF. The CDR3 DNA reads TGTGCCAGCAGCGTGGCGACCGGGGGGCCCACAGATACGCAGTATTTT.

J is TRBJ2-3 and V is TRBV5-1; TRBD2 aligns across 16 bases. The CDR3 covers 19 residues. J was trimmed by 2 bases and V by 4 bases; bases with no gene match: 10. Germline V lookup: CDR1 SGHRS, CDR2 YFSETQ. The CDR3 nucleotides read TGCGCCAGCAGCCTGACGGGACTAGCGGGGGGGCCTAACACAGATACGCAGTATTTT. Protein product: CASSLTGLAGGPNTDTQYF.